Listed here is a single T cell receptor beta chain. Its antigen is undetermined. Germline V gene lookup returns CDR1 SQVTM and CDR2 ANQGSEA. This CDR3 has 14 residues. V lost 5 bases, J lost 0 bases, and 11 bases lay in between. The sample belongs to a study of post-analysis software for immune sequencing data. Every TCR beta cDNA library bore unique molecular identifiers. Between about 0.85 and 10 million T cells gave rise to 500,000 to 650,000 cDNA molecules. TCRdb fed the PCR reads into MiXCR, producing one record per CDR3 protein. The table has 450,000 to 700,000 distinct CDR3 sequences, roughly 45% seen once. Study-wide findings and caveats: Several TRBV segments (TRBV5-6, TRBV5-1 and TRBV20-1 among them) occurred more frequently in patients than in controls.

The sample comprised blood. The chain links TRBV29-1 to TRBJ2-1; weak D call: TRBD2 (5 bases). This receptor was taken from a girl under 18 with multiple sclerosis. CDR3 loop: CSVNGSPSYNEQFF. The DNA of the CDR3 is TGCAGCGTTAATGGGAGCCCCTCCTACAATGAGCAGTTCTTC.